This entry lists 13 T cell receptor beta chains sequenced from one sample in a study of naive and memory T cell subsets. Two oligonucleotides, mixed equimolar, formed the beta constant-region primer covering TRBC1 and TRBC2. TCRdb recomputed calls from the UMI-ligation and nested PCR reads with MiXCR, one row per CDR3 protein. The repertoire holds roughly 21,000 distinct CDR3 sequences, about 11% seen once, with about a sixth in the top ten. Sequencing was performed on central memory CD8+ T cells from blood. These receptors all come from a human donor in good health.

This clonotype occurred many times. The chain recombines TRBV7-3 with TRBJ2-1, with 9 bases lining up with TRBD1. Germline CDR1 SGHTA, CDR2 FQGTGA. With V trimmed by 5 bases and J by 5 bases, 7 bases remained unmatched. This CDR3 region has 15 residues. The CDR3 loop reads CASSQTGGTNNEQFF. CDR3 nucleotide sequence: TGTGCCAGCAGCCAAACAGGGGGCACTAACAATGAGCAGTTCTTC.

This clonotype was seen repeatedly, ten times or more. The chain's CDR3 is CASSQDPSRGPTDTQYF. CDR3 in DNA: TGCGCCAGCAGCCAAGATCCGTCCAGGGGGCCCACAGATACGCAGTATTTT. The rearrangement uses TRBV4-3 and TRBJ2-3, with 8 bases matching TRBD1. Germline-derived CDR1 and CDR2 are LGHNA and YSLEER. The CDR3 sequence is 17 residues long. V lost 0 bases and J lost 2; bases outside the gene matches: 7.

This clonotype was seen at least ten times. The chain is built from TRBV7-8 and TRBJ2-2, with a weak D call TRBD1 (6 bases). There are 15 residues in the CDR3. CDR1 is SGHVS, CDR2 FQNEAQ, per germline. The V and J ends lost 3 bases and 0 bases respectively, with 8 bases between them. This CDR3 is CASSFGGPNTGELFF. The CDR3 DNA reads TGTGCCAGCAGCTTTGGGGGCCCGAACACCGGGGAGCTGTTTTTT.

CDR3 nucleotide sequence: TGTGCCAGCAGCCCCCGTCCGGGGAGCACAGATACGCAGTATTTT. Amino acids: CASSPRPGSTDTQYF. V usage is TRBV11-2 and J usage is TRBJ2-3; the D gene is possibly TRBD2 (5 bases). Trimming pared 5 bases from V and 0 bases from J, leaving 12 bases between. The CDR3 has 15 amino acids. The germline V gene encodes CDR1 SGHAT and CDR2 FQNNGV.

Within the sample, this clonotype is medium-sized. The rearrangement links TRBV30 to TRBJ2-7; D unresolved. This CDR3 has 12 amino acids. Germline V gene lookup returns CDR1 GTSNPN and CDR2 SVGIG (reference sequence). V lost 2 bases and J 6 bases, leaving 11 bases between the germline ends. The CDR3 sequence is CAWSFGDREQYF. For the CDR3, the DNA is TGTGCCTGGAGTTTTGGAGACCGCGAGCAGTACTTC.

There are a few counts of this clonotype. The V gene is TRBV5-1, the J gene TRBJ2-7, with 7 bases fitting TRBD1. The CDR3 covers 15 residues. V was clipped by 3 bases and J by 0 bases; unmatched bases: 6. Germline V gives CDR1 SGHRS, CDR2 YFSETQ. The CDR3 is CASSYGSGGSYEQYF. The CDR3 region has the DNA TGCGCCAGCAGCTATGGATCAGGGGGCTCCTACGAGCAGTACTTC. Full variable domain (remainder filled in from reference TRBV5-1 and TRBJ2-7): KAGVTQTPRYLIKTRGQQVTLSCSPISGHRSVSWYQQTPGQGLQFLFEYFSETQRNKGNFPGRFSGRQFSNSRSEMNVSTLELGDSALYLCASSYGSGGSYEQYFGPGTRLTVT.

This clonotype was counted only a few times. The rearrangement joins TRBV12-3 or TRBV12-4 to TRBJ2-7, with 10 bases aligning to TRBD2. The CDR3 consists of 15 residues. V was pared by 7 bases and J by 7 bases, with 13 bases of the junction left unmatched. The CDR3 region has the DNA TGTGCCAGCAAATTAGCGGGAGGATCAGTACGGGAGCAGTACTTC. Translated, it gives CASKLAGGSVREQYF.

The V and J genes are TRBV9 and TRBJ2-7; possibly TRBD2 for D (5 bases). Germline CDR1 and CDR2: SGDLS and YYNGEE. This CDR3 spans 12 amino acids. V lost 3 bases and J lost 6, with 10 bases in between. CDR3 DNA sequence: TGTGCCAGCAGCGAGGACTCGGGCGAGCAGTACTTC. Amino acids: CASSEDSGEQYF.

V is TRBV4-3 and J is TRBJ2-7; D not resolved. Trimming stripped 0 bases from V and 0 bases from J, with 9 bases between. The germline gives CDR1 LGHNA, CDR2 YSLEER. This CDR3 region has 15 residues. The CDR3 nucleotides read TGCGCCAGCAGCCAAGATCAGGCAGCCTCCTACGAGCAGTACTTC. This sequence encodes CASSQDQAASYEQYF.

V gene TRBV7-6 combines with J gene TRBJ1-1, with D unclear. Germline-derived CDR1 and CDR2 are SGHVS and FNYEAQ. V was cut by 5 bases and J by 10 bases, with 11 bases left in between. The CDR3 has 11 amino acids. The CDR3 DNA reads TGTGCCAGCAGCGGTGGTACGGGAGCTTTCTTT. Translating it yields CASSGGTGAFF.

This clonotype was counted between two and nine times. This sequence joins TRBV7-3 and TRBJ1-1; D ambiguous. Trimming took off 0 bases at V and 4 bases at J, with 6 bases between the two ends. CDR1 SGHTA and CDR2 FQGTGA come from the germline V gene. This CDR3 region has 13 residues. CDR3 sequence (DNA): TGTGCCAGCAGCTTAACCAGCGTCACTGAAGCTTTCTTT. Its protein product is CASSLTSVTEAFF.

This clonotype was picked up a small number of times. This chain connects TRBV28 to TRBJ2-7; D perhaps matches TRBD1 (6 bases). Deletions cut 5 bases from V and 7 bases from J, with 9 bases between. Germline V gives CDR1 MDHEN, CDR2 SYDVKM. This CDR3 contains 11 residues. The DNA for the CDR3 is TGTGCCAGCAGTGCCGGGACAGAGCAGTACTTC. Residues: CASSAGTEQYF.

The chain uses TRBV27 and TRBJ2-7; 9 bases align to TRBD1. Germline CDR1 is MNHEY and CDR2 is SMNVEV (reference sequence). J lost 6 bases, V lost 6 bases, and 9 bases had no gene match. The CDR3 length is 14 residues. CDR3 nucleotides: TGTGCCAGCAGCCCTGGCGGGACAGGGTTCGAGCAGTACTTC. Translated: CASSPGGTGFEQYF.